The following is a T cell receptor (beta chain) sequence with its context. Its antigen is currently unknown. Deletions cut 3 bases from V and 1 base from J, with 15 bases between. Germline CDR1 reads LNHNV; CDR2 reads YYDKDF (reference sequence). The CDR3 is made up of 17 amino acids. This sample is drawn from a study of T cell responses to AZD1222 COVID-19 vaccine. Study results and caveats: With two AZD1222 doses given, Spike-specific TCR breadth and depth both rose. Samples come after the peak T cell response, not at day 14.

The table came from immunoSEQ multiplex PCR; TCRdb's copy has only in-frame clones and leaves some out. The data hold fewer than 75,000 clones, with 65% to 90% observed a single time. The sequence was collected from an adult in good health. The specimen comprised peripheral blood, sampled on day 0 of AZD1222 vaccination. This chain connects TRBV15 to TRBJ2-2; TRBD1 might be the D (6 bases). CDR3 DNA sequence: TGTGCCACCAGCAGTGCACAGGGAACTCGGAACACCGGGGAGCTGTTTTTT. Its translation is CATSSAQGTRNTGELFF.